A single sample is the source of the 5 T cell receptor beta chains below, sequenced in a study of vaccination and CD4 T cells after COVID-19. Cultured CD4+ T-cell DNA underwent Oncomine TCR Beta short-read sequencing. TCRdb reprocessed the PCR reads via MiXCR and lists one record per CDR3 protein. The top ten hold around 30% of the sample, which has some 10,000 distinct CDR3 sequences, 40% to 55% seen once. Indicated treatment: approximately 10-day PBMC culture with coronavirus spike peptide pools or control peptides (ViraFEST assay). No cognate antigen is known for these TCRs. Material: CD4+ T cells from blood, cultured in vitro. The source is a human donor who had recovered from COVID-19.

The rearrangement joins TRBV5-1 to TRBJ1-1, with TRBD1 matching 7 bases. The CDR3 is 13 amino acids. V lost 4 bases and J lost 6; bases outside the gene matches: 6. Germline loops: CDR1 SGHRS, CDR2 YFSETQ. Here the CDR3 DNA reads TGCGCCAGCAGCCCAGAGGACAGGTCTGAAGCTTTCTTT. As protein: CASSPEDRSEAFF.

This clonotype was seen a handful of times. J is TRBJ2-3 and V is TRBV7-9, with TRBD2 matching 10 bases. Germline loops: CDR1 SEHNR, CDR2 FQNEAQ (reference sequence). The V and J ends lost 6 bases and 2 bases, in that order; junction bases with no gene match: 17. The CDR3 length is 19 residues. The CDR3 DNA reads TGTGCCAGCAGGGGGCCTAGCGGGGGTACTTATAAGATCACAGATACGCAGTATTTT. It encodes CASRGPSGGTYKITDTQYF.

This chain connects TRBV4-1 to TRBJ1-2, with D unresolved. Germline assignment: CDR1 MGHRA and CDR2 YSYEKL. V was cut by 0 bases and J by 4 bases, with 9 bases left in between. The CDR3 has 14 residues. The CDR3 spells CASSQEAVSYGYTF. CDR3 sequence (DNA): TGCGCCAGCAGCCAAGAAGCCGTATCCTATGGCTACACCTTC.

This clonotype has more than one count but fewer than ten. CDR3 sequence reads: CSARGRAGWTEAFF. CDR3 coding DNA: TGCAGTGCTAGAGGGCGGGCAGGCTGGACTGAAGCTTTCTTT. The V gene is TRBV20-1, the J gene TRBJ1-1; D remains unclear. The V gene's germline CDR1 is DFQATT and CDR2 SNEGSKA (reference sequence). V lost 1 base to trimming and J lost 5 bases, with 14 bases between them. The CDR3 consists of 14 residues.

The chain couples TRBV7-9 to TRBJ2-7; D may be TRBD2 (5 bases). V shed 4 bases and J shed 2 bases, with 12 bases lying between them. CDR1 SEHNR and CDR2 FQNEAQ come from the germline V gene (reference sequence). The CDR3 is made up of 14 amino acids. CDR3 protein: CASSSVKAAYEQYF. CDR3 DNA: TGTGCCAGCAGCTCTGTGAAAGCGGCCTACGAGCAGTACTTC.